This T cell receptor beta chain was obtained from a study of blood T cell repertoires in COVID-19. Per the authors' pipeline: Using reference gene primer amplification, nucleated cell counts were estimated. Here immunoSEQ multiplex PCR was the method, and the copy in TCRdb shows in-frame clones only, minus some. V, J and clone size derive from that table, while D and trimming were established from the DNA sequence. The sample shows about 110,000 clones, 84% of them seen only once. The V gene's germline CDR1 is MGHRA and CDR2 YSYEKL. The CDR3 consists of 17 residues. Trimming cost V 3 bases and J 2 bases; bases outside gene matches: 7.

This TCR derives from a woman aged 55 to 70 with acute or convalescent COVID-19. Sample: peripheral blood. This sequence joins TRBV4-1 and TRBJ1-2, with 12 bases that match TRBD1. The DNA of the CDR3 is TGCGCCAGCAGCCATGGGGACAGGGGGCGAAAAAACTATGGCTACACCTTC. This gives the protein CASSHGDRGRKNYGYTF.